This T cell receptor beta chain was documented in a study of T cells in Graves' hyperthyroidism and ophthalmopathy. Amplified regions were TCR beta CDR3 sequences from RNA transcripts. The HTBI set primed first-round TCR CDR3 RT-PCR. MiXCR, applied by TCRdb to the multiplex PCR reads, yields one record per CDR3 protein. The sample consists of under 400,000 distinct CDR3 sequences, about 15% of them appearing once. In this sample, this clonotype turned up many times. Material for sequencing was blood. This sequence was found in a woman aged 55-69 years with Graves' hyperthyroidism.

The CDR3 loop is CASSQGSGYGTGELFF. The CDR3 bases are TGTGCCAGCAGCCAAGGTAGCGGGTACGGCACCGGGGAGCTGTTTTTT. This rearrangement joins TRBV3-1 to TRBJ2-2; 7 bases are shared with TRBD2. Trimming took 1 base from V and 4 from J; bases not matched to a gene: 6. Germline CDR1 reads LGHDT; CDR2 reads YNNKEL (reference sequence). The CDR3 length is 16 residues.